The clone carrying this T cell receptor beta chain showed up just a few times. Its target is unknown. It was second doses at about 4 or about 12 weeks that were pooled. The data belong to a study of T cell responses to AZD1222 COVID-19 vaccine. General study results and limits: Seropositive AZD1222 recipients at baseline numbered only six or seven.

Using immunoSEQ multiplex PCR, the repertoire was profiled, and TCRdb retains in-frame clones only, with some absent. This table holds tens of thousands of clones, about 92% found once. The sample here was peripheral blood, taken 28 days after the second AZD1222 dose. This TCR derives from an adult who received the AZD1222 COVID-19 vaccine.

Here the CDR3 reads CASSGSGGSRTNEKLFF. Here the CDR3 DNA reads TGTGCCAGCAGTGGCTCAGGGGGCAGTCGAACTAATGAAAAACTGTTTTTT. The rearrangement links TRBV6-1 to TRBJ1-4; TRBD1 agrees at 8 bases. Germline CDR1 and CDR2: MNHNS and SASEGT. This CDR3 region has 17 residues. The ends lost 4 bases at V and 1 base at J; junction bases unmatched: 8.